This T cell receptor beta chain was identified in a study of T cells in localized non-small cell lung cancer (TCRdb year 2020). Study-wide context: T cell repertoires of approximately 250 early-stage NSCLC patients were analyzed, with tumors being compared against uninvolved tumor-adjacent lungs. All 220 or so NSCLC patients in the cohort were treatment-naive and had localized lung tumors that were resected. NSCLC patients had a mean age of around 66 years, and 129 were male and around 110 female.

TCR beta CDR3 regions were sequenced from DNA using the immunoSEQ Assay. Per the authors' processing: T cell density was computed as TCR beta template counts normalized to usable DNA estimated by amplifying housekeeping genes. Using the preseqR package, richness was estimated by extrapolating to 120,000 templates for tissue samples and 400,000 templates for PBMC samples. Clonality was defined as one minus Pielou's evenness. To identify tissue-enriched TCRs, differential abundance testing was run on productive amino-acid clonotypes with a minimum total count of 5 and an alpha of 0.1. The Jaccard Index and the Morisita Overlap Index were used to measure how much the repertoires overlapped between compartments. GLIPH grouped TCR beta CDR3s together with public tetramer-defined viral CDR3s, and a viral motif had to include at least three viral sequences and show V-gene enrichment. The table comes from immuneACCESS by way of TCRdb, which keeps in-frame sequences with V and J called. Part of the clones is missing from these tables; in studies checked, under half for an unresolved V gene and the rest for unknown reasons. From that table come the V and J calls and clone size; the DNA was used to work out D and trimming. The sample has around 140,000 clones on record, around 92% of them singletons. The ten biggest clones cover 1.7% of the sample.

Concerning this clone itself: Its antigen remains unidentified. Base qualities are not recorded, but no much larger clone differs from it by a single base.

What the work shows at the level of the full study, not this receptor alone: Since the design was exploratory, TCR variables were selected using unadjusted p-values with no false-discovery rate correction. Uninvolved tumor-adjacent lung showed the highest T cell clonality, higher than tumor, which suggests more focused antigenic responses in the adjacent lung. Because multi-region tumor sequencing was not performed, intratumor heterogeneity could not be ruled out. Longer overall survival was associated with higher T cell density in blood, whereas shorter survival was associated with higher clonality in adjacent lung. A median of around 57 of the top 100 tumor clones turned up in the paired uninvolved adjacent lung, and roughly 30 of those clones also ranked among the top 100 of that same adjacent lung.

The CDR3 numbers 17 residues from cysteine through phenylalanine. Solely the CDR3 DNA is kept, with 51 bases framed from the first base. From V the trimming removes 3 bases and from J it removes 3 bases, while the gene matches leave 11 bases of the junction unaccounted for. CDR1 and CDR2, per the germline V gene (reference sequence), are WNHNN and SYGVQD. At diagnosis, tumor, uninvolved tumor-adjacent lung and peripheral blood were collected and then preserved as a mix of FFPE and fresh-frozen material. For TCR repertoire profiling, blood samples were analyzed as peripheral blood mononuclear cells. The sequenced sample was peripheral blood, obtained before any cancer treatment. The chain uses TRBV10-1 and TRBJ2-4, and 7 junctional nucleotides match TRBD2. This clonotype was sampled from a female donor over 55 with stage I lung adenocarcinoma. The nucleotide sequence is given as TGCGCCAGCAGTGACGTTTCAGGGAAGCGGGGCAAAAACATTCAGTACTTC. This gives the protein CASSDVSGKRGKNIQYF.